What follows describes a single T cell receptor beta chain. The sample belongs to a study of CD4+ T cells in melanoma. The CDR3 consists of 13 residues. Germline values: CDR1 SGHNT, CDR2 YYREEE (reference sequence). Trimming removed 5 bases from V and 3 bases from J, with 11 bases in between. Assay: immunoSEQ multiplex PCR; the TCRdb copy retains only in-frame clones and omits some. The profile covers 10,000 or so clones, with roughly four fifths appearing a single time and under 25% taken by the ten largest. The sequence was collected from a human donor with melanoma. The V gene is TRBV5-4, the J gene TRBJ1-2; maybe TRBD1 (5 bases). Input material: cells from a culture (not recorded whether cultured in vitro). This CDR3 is CASRPQGDYGYTF. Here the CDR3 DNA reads TGTGCCAGCAGGCCCCAGGGTGACTATGGCTACACCTTC.